This passage covers 9 T cell receptor beta chains from one sample sequenced in a study of blood T cells in healthy people across ages. Then a second PCR, running roughly 6 to 11 cycles, was carried out with a sample-barcoded 5' primer and a J-beta primer mix. TCRdb recomputed calls from the 5' RACE reads with MiXCR, one row per CDR3 protein. This table holds some 1,800,000 distinct CDR3 sequences, about two fifths found once. The sample consisted of blood. Source of these receptors: a human donor in good health.

The chain carries TRBV29-1 and TRBJ2-7; D may match TRBD1 or TRBD2 (6 bases each). CDR1 SQVTM and CDR2 ANQGSEA come from the germline V gene. V dropped 4 bases and J dropped 2 bases, with 12 bases sitting between them. The CDR3 has 13 amino acids. CDR3 bases: TGCAGCGTTGGGAGGGACAAGCCCTACGAGCAGTACTTC. The encoded protein is CSVGRDKPYEQYF.

This sequence joins TRBV4-3 and TRBJ2-3; a weak D match, TRBD2 (5 bases). Trimming left V 4 bases short and J 0 bases short, with 11 bases between. The CDR3 is 15 residues long. CDR1 is LGHNA, CDR2 YSLEER, per germline. The CDR3 coding sequence is TGCGCCAGCAGCCCGCCGGGGTCTAGCACAGATACGCAGTATTTT. Translated: CASSPPGSSTDTQYF.

The V and J genes are TRBV12-3 or TRBV12-4 and TRBJ2-7, with D perhaps matching TRBD1 or TRBD2 (5 bases each). CDR3 length: 15 residues. The V end lost 3 bases, the J end lost 2 bases, and 14 bases lay between the germline ends. CDR3 nucleotide sequence: TGTGCCAGCAGTTTTCGGGACGACGCGGCCTACGAGCAGTACTTC. Encoded protein: CASSFRDDAAYEQYF.

This clonotype was counted ten times or more. V gene TRBV29-1 combines with J gene TRBJ2-6, with D unresolved. CDR3 size: 13 residues. Germline CDR1 is SQVTM and CDR2 is ANQGSEA. The V end was cut by 6 bases, the J end by 6 bases, with 12 bases between. CDR3 sequence: CSVRHSSANVLTF. CDR3 bases: TGCAGCGTCCGACATTCATCGGCCAACGTCCTGACTTTC. Looking up the rest from reference TRBV29-1 and TRBJ2-6 gives the full variable domain: SAVISQKPSRDICQRGTSLTIQCQVDSQVTMMFWYRQQPGQSLTLIATANQGSEATYESGFVIDKFPISRPNLTFSTLTVSNMSPEDSSIYLCSVRHSSANVLTFGAGSRLTVL.

This clonotype was counted only a few times. This chain links TRBV29-1 with TRBJ1-4; weak D call: TRBD1 (5 bases). Germline lookup yields CDR1 SQVTM and CDR2 ANQGSEA. The CDR3 spans 15 residues. Between the trimmed V and J ends, which lost 1 base and 4 bases, there was a span of 13 bases. The CDR3: CSVEVGGDYNEKLFF. CDR3 coding DNA: TGCAGCGTTGAAGTGGGAGGGGATTATAATGAAAAACTGTTTTTT.

This rearrangement joins TRBV3-1 to TRBJ2-1; 7 bases fit TRBD2. CDR3 length: 15 amino acids. The trim removed 4 bases at V and 7 bases at J, leaving 10 bases unmatched. Germline V gene sequence: CDR1 LGHDT, CDR2 YNNKEL (reference sequence). In nucleotides, the CDR3 is TGTGCCAGCAGCCCTGGGACTATAAGATGGAATGAGCAGTTCTTC. Translation: CASSPGTIRWNEQFF.

This clonotype was seen a handful of times. The V call is TRBV12-3 or TRBV12-4, the J call TRBJ1-2, with D uncertain. Trimming took off 6 bases at V and 5 bases at J, with 10 bases between the two ends. The CDR3 has 12 residues. CDR3 DNA sequence: TGTGCCAGCAGCCGCAACCTATATGGCTACACCTTC. It is translated as CASSRNLYGYTF.

This clonotype was found a few times. The V and J genes are TRBV7-3 and TRBJ2-3; D perhaps matches TRBD2 (5 bases). V lost 1 base, J lost 1 base, and 9 bases lay in between. The CDR3 totals 15 residues. Germline lookup yields CDR1 SGHTA and CDR2 FQGTGA. In nucleotides, the CDR3 is TGTGCCAGCAGCTTAAATAGCGTAGGCACAGATACGCAGTATTTT. This sequence encodes CASSLNSVGTDTQYF.

This clonotype came up a few times. The V call is TRBV6-5, the J call TRBJ1-6; the D is unclear. The germline V gene encodes CDR1 MNHEY and CDR2 SVGAGI. The CDR3 runs to 18 residues. V lost 6 bases and J lost 1, with 19 bases in between. As DNA, the CDR3 is TGTGCCAGCAGCTCTACACTACCTATTCGTTCCTATAATTCACCCCTCCACTTT. Protein sequence: CASSSTLPIRSYNSPLHF.